These 21 T cell receptor beta chains came from one sample sequenced in a study of T cell repertoires in aging, cancer and after chemotherapy. Amplification of TCR beta used genomic DNA extracted from peripheral blood. TRB rearrangements spanning V, D and J were amplified using mixed TRB-A/B primers. MiXCR was run by TCRdb on the multiplex PCR reads, yielding one entry per CDR3 protein. Of roughly 6,000 distinct CDR3 sequences in the sample, 25% to 35% were seen once. Sequencing input: blood. These receptor sequences come from a human donor in good health.

J is TRBJ1-4 and V is TRBV4-2; D is uncertain. This CDR3 spans 14 amino acids. The germline V gene has CDR1 LGHNA and CDR2 YNFKEQ. V dropped 1 base and J dropped 4 bases, with 7 bases sitting between them. The DNA for the CDR3 is TGTGCCAGCAGCCAAGGGGCAAATAATGAAAAACTGTTTTTT. Translated, it gives CASSQGANNEKLFF.

This rearrangement joins TRBV27 to TRBJ1-5; possibly TRBD1 for D (5 bases). The germline V gene has CDR1 MNHEY and CDR2 SMNVEV (reference sequence). V was shortened by 6 bases and J by 4 bases, with 16 bases between the two germline ends. This CDR3 contains 15 residues. The CDR3 DNA follows: TGTGCCAGCAGCCTAGGGGATACCACTAATCAGCCCCAGCATTTT. This codes for CASSLGDTTNQPQHF.

There are a few counts of this clonotype. The V call is TRBV6-2 or TRBV6-3, the J call TRBJ2-2, with D hard to call. V was shortened by 2 bases and J by 1 base, with 5 bases between the two germline ends. Per germline, CDR1 MNHEY and CDR2 SVGEGT. This CDR3 region has 14 residues. This CDR3 is CASSYRQNTGELFF. The CDR3 DNA follows: TGTGCCAGCAGTTACAGGCAGAACACCGGGGAGCTGTTTTTT.

The V and J genes are TRBV7-2 and TRBJ1-1; the D gene is possibly TRBD1 (5 bases). V shed 5 bases and J shed 6 bases, with 16 bases lying between them. The CDR3 contains 14 residues. The germline V gene has CDR1 SGHTA and CDR2 FQGNSA. CDR3 region: CASSKGANNAEAFF. DNA of the CDR3: TGTGCCAGCAGCAAAGGGGCAAATAATGCTGAAGCTTTCTTT.

This clonotype was detected only a few times. This chain uses TRBV7-2 with TRBJ1-5, with D uncertain. Per the germline V gene, CDR1 is SGHTA and CDR2 is FQGNSA. Deletions cut 2 bases from V and 0 bases from J, with 5 bases between. The CDR3 has 14 amino acids. The CDR3 here is CASSLYSSNQPQHF. CDR3 DNA: TGTGCCAGCAGCTTATACAGTAGCAATCAGCCCCAGCATTTT.

This clonotype has more than one count but fewer than ten. The junction differs from germline at one of its ends, possibly a read error. The chain uses TRBV29-1 and TRBJ1-1; D is undetermined. The V gene's germline CDR1 is SQVTM and CDR2 ANQGSEA. This CDR3 region has 13 residues. The CDR3 loop is CSVEGPGNPEAFF. As DNA, the CDR3 is TGCAGCGTTGAGGGCCCGGGGAACCCTGAAGCTTTCTTT.

This clonotype has a handful of counts. The chain recombines TRBV6-2 or TRBV6-3 with TRBJ1-2; maybe TRBD1 (6 bases). Trimming pared 5 bases from V and 10 bases from J, leaving 11 bases between. The germline V gene has CDR1 MNHEY and CDR2 SVGEGT. This CDR3 spans 11 amino acids. The CDR3 region is CASSPDRIYTF. The CDR3 DNA reads TGTGCCAGCAGTCCCGACAGGATCTACACCTTC.

This chain uses TRBV27 with TRBJ1-4; TRBD1 might be the D (6 bases). Germline lookup yields CDR1 MNHEY and CDR2 SMNVEV (reference sequence). The V end lost 2 bases, the J end lost 7 bases, and 8 bases lay between the germline ends. The CDR3 contains 13 residues. CDR3: CASSLTGSEKLFF. The CDR3 nucleotides are TGTGCCAGCAGTTTAACAGGGAGTGAAAAACTGTTTTTT.

As for this clonotype: A much larger clone differs by one base, so this may be a read error. This rearrangement joins TRBV27 to TRBJ2-7; D is perhaps TRBD1 (6 bases). This CDR3 has 14 residues. Germline lookup yields CDR1 MNHEY and CDR2 SMNVEV (reference sequence). Deletions cut 1 base from V and 3 bases from J, with 10 bases between. CDR3 region: CASSLYGTNYEQYF. For the CDR3, the DNA is TGTGCCAGCAGTTTATACGGGACAAACTACGAGCAGTACTTC.

CDR3 bases: TGCAGTGCTAGACTAGCGGGCTCCGCGAACACCGGGGAGCTGTTTTTT. This codes for CSARLAGSANTGELFF. The chain has TRBV20-1 and TRBJ2-2; TRBD2 matches 8 bases. Germline lookup yields CDR1 DFQATT and CDR2 SNEGSKA (reference sequence). The CDR3 contains 16 residues. V shed 2 bases, J shed 0 bases, and the junction held 5 bases outside the gene matches.

The chain uses TRBV7-2 and TRBJ2-1, with D possibly being TRBD2 (5 bases). V shed 5 bases and J shed 7 bases, with 18 bases lying between them. Germline CDR1 and CDR2: SGHTA and FQGNSA. This CDR3 has 15 residues. The CDR3 loop reads CASSILRGSANEQFF. CDR3 nucleotides: TGTGCCAGCAGCATACTTCGAGGGAGCGCGAATGAGCAGTTCTTC.

The gene calls are TRBV9 and TRBJ2-5; 9 bases agree with TRBD1. The J call may be in error: the DNA end matches TRBJ2-7 better. From germline, CDR1 is SGDLS and CDR2 YYNGEE. The CDR3 totals 15 residues. The CDR3 protein is CASSVGGTGTYEQYF. CDR3 coding DNA: TGTGCCAGCAGCGTAGGTGGGACAGGGACCTACGAGCAGTACTTC.

By share of the sample, this clonotype is large (0.1 to 1%). The CDR3 region has the DNA TGTGCCAGTAGTAGCTCTGGGGCCAACGTCCTGACTTTC. Translation: CASSSSGANVLTF. The chain has TRBV19 and TRBJ2-6; D gene unclear. Trimming took off 4 bases at V and 0 bases at J, with 1 base between the two ends. CDR3 length: 13 residues. Per germline, CDR1 LNHDA and CDR2 SQIVND (reference sequence). Based on the CDR3 plus reference TRBV19 and TRBJ2-6, the full variable domain is DGGITQSPKYLFRKEGQNVTLSCEQNLNHDAMYWYRQDPGQGLRLIYYSQIVNDFQKGDIAEGYSVSREKKESFPLTVTSAQKNPTAFYLCASSSSGANVLTFGAGSRLTVL.

This chain connects TRBV7-2 to TRBJ2-1; 11 bases agree with TRBD2. CDR3 length: 17 amino acids. CDR1 is SGHTA, CDR2 FQGNSA, per germline. J gave up 1 base and V 2 bases, and 4 bases lay outside the gene matches. This CDR3 reads CASSLSGTSGSYNEQFF. Here the CDR3 DNA reads TGTGCCAGCAGCTTATCCGGGACTAGCGGATCCTACAATGAGCAGTTCTTC.

On this clonotype: A much larger clone differs from this one at a single base, so this may be a read error. The rearrangement links TRBV19 to TRBJ2-1; D possibly corresponds to TRBD2 (5 bases). Germline values: CDR1 LNHDA, CDR2 SQIVND (reference sequence). The CDR3 has 13 residues. V lost 3 bases and J lost 9, with 12 bases in between. CDR3 nucleotide sequence: TGTGCCAGTAGTATGAGTCTAGCAAGTGAGCAGTTCTTC. This encodes CASSMSLASEQFF. The full variable domain, in which reference TRBV19 and TRBJ2-1 provide the parts outside the CDR3, is DGGITQSPKYLFRKEGQNVTLSCEQNLNHDAMYWYRQDPGQGLRLIYYSQIVNDFQKGDIAEGYSVSREKKESFPLTVTSAQKNPTAFYLCASSMSLASEQFFGPGTRLTVL.

This clonotype appeared a few times. The V and J genes are TRBV20-1 and TRBJ2-2, with 8 bases that match TRBD2. V was clipped by 1 base and J by 7 bases; unmatched bases: 17. Germline V gives CDR1 DFQATT, CDR2 SNEGSKA (reference sequence). The CDR3 consists of 18 residues. CDR3 sequence (DNA): TGCAGTGCTAGAGTTGTTGGCGGTCGGGGGGGCTTTGGCGGGGAGCTGTTTTTT. This sequence encodes CSARVVGGRGGFGGELFF.

V is TRBV30 and J is TRBJ1-1; 7 bases align to TRBD1. Germline V gene data show CDR1 as GTSNPN and CDR2 as SVGIG (reference sequence). The CDR3 has 14 amino acids. The V segment lost 1 base and the J segment 5 bases; nucleotides outside the gene matches: 7. CDR3 loop: CAWSAGQLRTEAFF. The CDR3 bases are TGTGCCTGGAGTGCGGGACAGCTGAGGACTGAAGCTTTCTTT.

This clonotype came up a few times. This sequence joins TRBV18 and TRBJ1-1; the match to TRBD1 covers 9 bases. CDR1 is KGHSH, CDR2 LQKENI, per germline. The junction had 8 bases not matched to a gene; V was cut back by 3 bases and J by 0 bases. The CDR3 length is 17 residues. The CDR3 DNA follows: TGTGCCAGCTCACCCACAGGGGGCGGGACCATGAACACTGAAGCTTTCTTT. This codes for CASSPTGGGTMNTEAFF.

The CDR3 is CASSLEGSTLSSYNEQFF. The CDR3 DNA is TGTGCCAGCAGCTTAGAAGGAAGTACACTCAGCTCCTACAATGAGCAGTTCTTC. J is TRBJ2-1 and V is TRBV7-9, with D uncertain. Germline assignment: CDR1 SEHNR and CDR2 FQNEAQ (reference sequence). The length of the CDR3 is 18 residues. Trimming left V 1 base short and J 0 bases short, with 16 bases between.

By sample share, this clonotype is medium-sized. V usage is TRBV11-1 and J usage is TRBJ2-3; the D call may be TRBD1 or TRBD2 (5 bases each). The CDR3 is 14 residues long. CDR1 SGHAT and CDR2 FQDESV come from the germline V gene (reference sequence). Between the trimmed V and J ends, which lost 6 bases and 5 bases, there was a span of 15 bases. The CDR3 loop reads CASSFTRGIDTQYF. Here the CDR3 DNA reads TGTGCCAGCAGTTTTACTCGGGGCATAGATACGCAGTATTTT.

This chain connects TRBV18 to TRBJ1-1; TRBD1 agrees at 9 bases. Germline V gene sequence: CDR1 KGHSH, CDR2 LQKENI. The CDR3 has 14 residues. The V segment lost 2 bases and the J segment 5 bases; nucleotides outside the gene matches: 3. DNA of the CDR3: TGTGCCAGCTCACCAACAGGGGGCTGGACTGAAGCTTTCTTT. Its translation is CASSPTGGWTEAFF.